The next 24 T cell receptor beta chains were all read from a single sample in a study of CD8+CD57+ T cells in acquired aplastic anemia. Genomic DNA, serving as template, underwent TCR beta VDJ and CDR3 profiling. TCRdb ran MiXCR on the reads and lists one entry per CDR3 protein. The sample yields about 190,000 distinct CDR3 sequences, about 53% seen once. Sequencing was performed on sorted CD4+, CD8+, or CD8+CD57+ T cells (not recorded which) from PBMCs. The receptors derive from a human donor in good health, serving as a control.

The V gene is TRBV2, the J gene TRBJ2-5, with D unresolved. Per germline, CDR1 SNHLY and CDR2 FYNNEI. The CDR3 sequence is 12 residues long. V shed 7 bases and J shed 5 bases, with 11 bases lying between them. This chain's CDR3 is CASTALGETQYF. CDR3 nucleotides: TGTGCCAGCACAGCCCTCGGGGAGACCCAGTACTTC.

V is TRBV2 and J is TRBJ1-2, with TRBD1 matching over 8 bases. CDR1 SNHLY and CDR2 FYNNEI come from the germline V gene. There are 14 residues in the CDR3. V was pared by 4 bases and J by 2 bases, with 3 bases of the junction left unmatched. CDR3 sequence reads: CASSGTGFNYGYTF. The CDR3 coding sequence is TGTGCCAGCAGTGGGACAGGGTTCAACTATGGCTACACCTTC.

This clonotype came up many times. The J gene is TRBJ1-1, the V gene TRBV6-5; D not certain. V lost 8 bases, J lost 1 base, and 11 bases lay in between. The germline gives CDR1 MNHEY, CDR2 SVGAGI. The CDR3 sequence is 13 residues long. The CDR3 loop is CASEGSGNTEAFF. Here the CDR3 DNA reads TGTGCCAGCGAGGGTTCTGGGAACACTGAAGCTTTCTTT.

Remarks on this clonotype: Just one base apart from a much larger clone, this may be a read error. This chain links TRBV7-2 with TRBJ2-7; tentatively, D is TRBD1 (6 bases). Trimming took 5 bases from V and 2 from J, leaving 10 bases between them. CDR3 size: 13 residues. CDR1 is SGHTA, CDR2 FQGNSA, per germline. Written as DNA, the CDR3 is TGTGCCAGCAGCCCCACAGGGCCCTACGAGCAGTACGTC. Protein: CASSPTGPYEQYV.

This clonotype was recorded at least ten times. The chain combines TRBV5-1 with TRBJ2-3, with D possibly being TRBD2 (5 bases). The V and J ends lost 4 bases and 1 base respectively, with 10 bases between them. CDR3 length: 14 amino acids. Germline assignment: CDR1 SGHRS and CDR2 YFSETQ. CDR3 DNA: TGCGCCAGCAGCCCGTTGGGAGGCACAGATACGCAGTATTTT. As protein: CASSPLGGTDTQYF.

For this clonotype: At one of its ends the junction is not consistent with the germline gene, which may arise from a read error. The chain carries TRBV10-2 and TRBJ1-5, with unresolved D. The CDR3 has 15 residues. Germline-derived CDR1 and CDR2 are WSHSY and SAAADI. Here the CDR3 DNA reads TGTGCCAGCTCTAAGGCAGACTATAGCAATCAGCCCCAGCATTTT. Its protein is CASSKADYSNQPQHF.

This clonotype was detected a few times. The rearrangement joins TRBV19 to TRBJ1-6; D might be TRBD1 (5 bases). The CDR3 has 14 residues. V was cut by 6 bases and J by 2 bases, with 8 bases left in between. Germline assignment: CDR1 LNHDA and CDR2 SQIVND (reference sequence). This chain's CDR3 is CASSSDTYNSPLHF. The CDR3 DNA is TGTGCCAGTAGCTCGGACACCTATAATTCACCCCTCCACTTT.

This clonotype was recorded many times. This rearrangement joins TRBV6-5 to TRBJ2-7, with 7 bases lining up with TRBD1. CDR1 and CDR2 from the germline V gene are MNHEY and SVGAGI. The CDR3 contains 15 residues. J lost 0 bases, V lost 5 bases, and 7 bases had no gene match. The CDR3 sequence: CASSPFGTDSYEQYF. The CDR3 DNA sequence: TGTGCCAGCAGTCCCTTCGGGACAGACTCCTACGAGCAGTACTTC.

V usage is TRBV7-2 and J usage is TRBJ2-7; the D is unclear. This CDR3 is built from 13 residues. Germline loops: CDR1 SGHTA, CDR2 FQGNSA. V lost 5 bases and J 7 bases, leaving 15 bases between the germline ends. The CDR3 DNA reads TGTGCCAGCAGCGCAGTCGGGTCTGGGGAGCAGTACTTC. Protein: CASSAVGSGEQYF.

The sample holds many counts of this clonotype. V gene TRBV9 combines with J gene TRBJ1-5; no clear D. CDR3 length: 15 amino acids. The V end was cut by 4 bases, the J end by 0 bases, with 11 bases between. Per the germline V gene, CDR1 is SGDLS and CDR2 is YYNGEE. CDR3 in amino acids: CASSLTWDSNQPQHF. The CDR3 DNA reads TGTGCCAGCAGCCTCACATGGGATAGCAATCAGCCCCAGCATTTT.

This clonotype has a count of ten or more. The chain is built from TRBV20-1 and TRBJ2-6, with 9 positions matching TRBD1. J lost 1 base, V lost 1 base, and 8 bases had no gene match. Germline CDR1 DFQATT, CDR2 SNEGSKA (reference sequence). There are 18 residues in the CDR3. CDR3 in amino acids: CSARGSGTGRSGANVLTF. CDR3 nucleotides: TGCAGTGCTAGAGGATCCGGGACAGGGAGGTCTGGGGCCAACGTCCTGACTTTC.

This clonotype was observed many times. The chain couples TRBV11-3 to TRBJ2-3; 9 nucleotides match TRBD1. This CDR3 region has 15 residues. The germline V gene has CDR1 SGHNT and CDR2 YENEEA. V was clipped by 1 base and J by 4 bases; unmatched bases: 3. CDR3 in amino acids: CASSLGTGEADTQYF. The DNA for the CDR3 is TGTGCCAGCAGCTTAGGGACAGGGGAAGCAGATACGCAGTATTTT.

The V call is TRBV15, the J call TRBJ1-2, with 7 bases aligning to TRBD1. Trimming took 0 bases from V and 1 from J; bases not matched to a gene: 5. Looked up from germline, CDR1 is LNHNV and CDR2 is YYDKDF (reference sequence). The CDR3 loop spans 16 amino acids. The DNA for the CDR3 is TGTGCCACCAGCAGAGATCGGACAGGATTTAACTATGGCTACACCTTC. Translating gives CATSRDRTGFNYGYTF.

The rearrangement uses TRBV15 and TRBJ1-2, with TRBD1 matching 11 bases. This CDR3 has 15 amino acids. The trim removed 0 bases at V and 5 bases at J, leaving 2 bases unmatched. Germline assignment: CDR1 LNHNV and CDR2 YYDKDF (reference sequence). The CDR3 protein is CATSRDGQGAYGYTF. The CDR3 DNA follows: TGTGCCACCAGCAGAGACGGACAGGGGGCGTATGGCTACACCTTC. Full variable domain (rest looked up from reference TRBV15 and TRBJ1-2): DAMVIQNPRYQVTQFGKPVTLSCSQTLNHNVMYWYQQKSSQAPKLLFHYYDKDFNNEADTPDNFQSRRPNTSFCFLDIRSPGLGDTAMYLCATSRDGQGAYGYTFGSGTRLTVV.

The V call is TRBV19, the J call TRBJ2-7, with D unresolved. Per germline, CDR1 LNHDA and CDR2 SQIVND (reference sequence). The CDR3 covers 11 residues. V lost 0 bases, J lost 9 bases, and 6 bases lay in between. CDR3 nucleotide sequence: TGTGCCAGTAGTATAGATCGAAGGCAGTACTTC. Translated: CASSIDRRQYF.

The J gene is TRBJ1-1, the V gene TRBV6-1, with TRBD1 matching 7 bases. The germline gives CDR1 MNHNS, CDR2 SASEGT. The CDR3 extends over 19 amino acids. Losses at the gene ends were 0 bases for V and 1 base for J; bases not matched to a gene: 14. CDR3 coding DNA: TGTGCCAGCAGTGAAGCAGTAAGGGGCAGACAGGGAGGGAACACTGAAGCTTTCTTT. Translated, it gives CASSEAVRGRQGGNTEAFF.

The rearrangement uses TRBV12-3 or TRBV12-4 and TRBJ2-5, with D tentatively TRBD1 (5 bases). This CDR3 is 16 amino acids long. V lost 0 bases and J 2 bases, leaving 13 bases between the germline ends. The CDR3 spells CASSLASSTGQETQYF. As DNA, the CDR3 is TGTGCCAGCAGTTTAGCTTCCTCTACAGGACAAGAGACCCAGTACTTC.

This clonotype was counted at least ten times. The chain combines TRBV10-3 with TRBJ2-1; 10 bases are a match to TRBD2. CDR1 is ENHRY, CDR2 SYGVKD, per germline. The CDR3 consists of 15 residues. Germline trimming cut 10 bases from V and 10 bases from J; bases unmatched to any gene: 16. The CDR3 is CATSLLAGRDGEQFF. CDR3 bases: TGTGCCACCTCCCTACTAGCGGGGAGGGATGGGGAGCAGTTCTTC.

This clonotype has a handful of counts. V is TRBV5-5 and J is TRBJ2-7; TRBD1 is a possible D gene (6 bases). Trimming removed 3 bases from V and 3 bases from J, with 7 bases in between. The CDR3 length is 12 residues. Per germline, CDR1 SGHKS and CDR2 YYEKEE (reference sequence). CDR3 sequence: CASSSDSYEQYF. The CDR3 DNA follows: TGTGCCAGCAGCTCGGACAGCTACGAGCAGTACTTC. The whole variable domain, filled in from reference TRBV5-5 and TRBJ2-7, reads DAGVTQSPTHLIKTRGQQVTLRCSPISGHKSVSWYQQVLGQGPQFIFQYYEKEERGRGNFPDRFSARQFPNYSSELNVNALLLGDSALYLCASSSDSYEQYFGPGTRLTVT.

J is TRBJ2-1 and V is TRBV2; 9 nucleotides align to TRBD2. CDR3 size: 15 residues. The V and J ends lost 6 bases and 4 bases, in that order; junction bases with no gene match: 7. Germline loops: CDR1 SNHLY, CDR2 FYNNEI. In nucleotides, the CDR3 is TGTGCCAGCAGGGACCTAGCGGGGAGGTACAATGAGCAGTTCTTC. Translating gives CASRDLAGRYNEQFF.

This clonotype was picked up many times. V usage is TRBV12-3 or TRBV12-4 and J usage is TRBJ1-1, with 8 bases identical to TRBD1. This CDR3 contains 16 residues. V dropped 3 bases and J dropped 3; count of bases not matched to a gene: 9. CDR3 in DNA: TGTGCCAGCAGTTTTGAGAGGGGGACAGGTTACACTGAAGCTTTCTTT. Its translation is CASSFERGTGYTEAFF.

This clonotype was recorded only once. Since the CDR3 does not end with the conserved phenylalanine or tryptophan, this likely comes from a read error. This chain links TRBV5-5 with TRBJ2-5, with D possibly TRBD2 on 7 matching bases. CDR3 length: 14 amino acids. Germline CDR1 and CDR2: SGHKS and YYEKEE (reference sequence). Trimming took off 4 bases at V and 2 bases at J, with 12 bases between the two ends. The CDR3 DNA follows: TGTGCCAGCAGCCATGAGGGGGGGCAAGAGACCCAGTACCTC. This sequence encodes CASSHEGGQETQYL.

The chain employs TRBV19 and TRBJ1-5; D gene ambiguous. V was cut by 5 bases and J by 11 bases, with 16 bases left in between. CDR3 length: 13 residues. Per the germline V gene, CDR1 is LNHDA and CDR2 is SQIVND (reference sequence). This CDR3 reads CASSAGSAETQHF. As DNA, the CDR3 is TGTGCCAGTAGTGCCGGGTCGGCAGAGACCCAGCATTTT. The variable domain in full, completed from reference TRBV19 and TRBJ1-5, reads DGGITQSPKYLFRKEGQNVTLSCEQNLNHDAMYWYRQDPGQGLRLIYYSQIVNDFQKGDIAEGYSVSREKKESFPLTVTSAQKNPTAFYLCASSAGSAETQHFGDGTRLSIL.

This clonotype has at least ten counts. This chain links TRBV11-2 with TRBJ2-1; D is possibly TRBD1 (6 bases). Trimming took 3 bases from V and 8 from J, leaving 14 bases between them. The germline gives CDR1 SGHAT, CDR2 FQNNGV. The CDR3 has 14 residues. CDR3 residues: CASSFDGPGDEQFF. Written as DNA, the CDR3 is TGTGCCAGCAGCTTTGATGGGCCAGGGGATGAGCAGTTCTTC.